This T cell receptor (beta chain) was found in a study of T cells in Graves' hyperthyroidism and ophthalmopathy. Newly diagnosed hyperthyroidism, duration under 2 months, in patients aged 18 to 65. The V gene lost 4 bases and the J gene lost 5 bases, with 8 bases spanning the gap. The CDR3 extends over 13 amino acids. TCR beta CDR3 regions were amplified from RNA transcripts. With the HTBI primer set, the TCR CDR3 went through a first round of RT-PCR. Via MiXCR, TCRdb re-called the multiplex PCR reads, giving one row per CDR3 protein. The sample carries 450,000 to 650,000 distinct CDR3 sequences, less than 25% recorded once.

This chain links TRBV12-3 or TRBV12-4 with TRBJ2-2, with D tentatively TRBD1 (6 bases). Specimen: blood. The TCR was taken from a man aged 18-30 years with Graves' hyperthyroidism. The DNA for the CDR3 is TGTGCCAGCAGTTCAGGGACAACCGGGGAGCTGTTTTTT. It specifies CASSSGTTGELFF.